These T cell receptor beta chains were read from a single sample in a study of blood T cell repertoires in COVID-19. Repertoires were generated with immunoSEQ multiplex PCR, while TCRdb's copy carries only in-frame clones and drops some. Of 65,000 to 100,000 clones in the sample, more than 80% were seen once. The sequenced sample was peripheral blood. The origin of the receptors is a woman of 80 years or more with acute or convalescent COVID-19. CDR3s include the opening cysteine and the closing phenylalanine or tryptophan. Fields, in order: D gene, V gene, J gene, clone size, CDR3 protein, CDR3 DNA. D genes are given only for firm matches. A row's size may be missing; if present it is once, few, many or a size class.

D: -; V: TRBV27; J: TRBJ1-2; size: -; CDR3: CASSPSRGAGYGYTF; DNA: TGTGCCAGCAGTCCCTCTCGGGGGGCAGGCTATGGCTACACCTTC
D: -; V: TRBV7-9; J: TRBJ2-7; size: -; CDR3: CASSPGHLSLYEQYF; DNA: TGTGCCAGCAGCCCGGGACACCTAAGCCTCTACGAGCAGTACTTC
D: TRBD1; V: TRBV14; J: TRBJ1-1; size: -; CDR3: CASSRLQGQGPEAFF; DNA: TGTGCCAGCAGCCGCCTACAGGGACAGGGTCCTGAAGCTTTCTTT
D: -; V: TRBV9; J: TRBJ2-1; size: -; CDR3: CASSTPTATSYNEQFF; DNA: TGTGCCAGCAGCACCCCGACAGCCACCTCCTACAATGAGCAGTTCTTC
D: TRBD1; V: TRBV6-5; J: TRBJ1-4; size: -; CDR3: CASCGTGGEKLFF; DNA: TGTGCCAGCTGCGGGACAGGCGGGGAAAAACTGTTTTTT
D: -; V: TRBV3-1/TRBV3-2; J: TRBJ1-1; size: -; CDR3: CASSLQGGSEAFF; DNA: TGTGCCAGCAGCCTACAGGGTGGATCTGAAGCTTTCTTT
D: -; V: TRBV10-1; J: TRBJ2-2; size: -; CDR3: CASTSGGKNTGELFF; DNA: TGCGCCAGCACAAGTGGAGGGAAGAACACCGGGGAGCTGTTTTTT
D: TRBD2; V: TRBV7-2; J: TRBJ2-7; size: -; CDR3: CASSSGLAFDEQYF; DNA: TGTGCCAGCAGCTCAGGACTAGCGTTTGACGAGCAGTACTTC
D: TRBD1; V: TRBV5-1; J: TRBJ1-6; size: few; CDR3: CASSPGQAYYSPLHF; DNA: TGCGCCAGCAGCCCGGGACAGGCCTACTATTCACCCCTCCACTTT
D: TRBD1; V: TRBV7-9; J: TRBJ2-5; size: -; CDR3: CASSRTGETQYF; DNA: TGTGCCAGCAGCCGGACAGGAGAGACCCAGTACTTC
D: -; V: TRBV6-1; J: TRBJ1-6; size: -; CDR3: CASSVVQGIVNSPLHF; DNA: TGTGCCAGCAGTGTTGTACAGGGAATCGTAAATTCACCCCTCCACTTT
D: -; V: TRBV30; J: TRBJ1-2; size: once; CDR3: CAGGRTDYGYTF; DNA: TGTGCCGGGGGAAGGACAGACTATGGCTACACCTTC
D: -; V: TRBV7-2; J: TRBJ2-3; size: -; CDR3: CASSWPGSTDTQYF; DNA: TGTGCCAGCAGCTGGCCGGGAAGCACAGATACGCAGTATTTT
D: -; V: TRBV6-1; J: TRBJ1-3; size: -; CDR3: CASSSRDLSGNTIYF; DNA: TGTGCCAGCAGTTCCCGGGATCTCTCTGGAAACACCATATATTTT
D: TRBD2; V: TRBV6-5; J: TRBJ2-5; size: -; CDR3: CASGVSGGGETQYF; DNA: TGTGCCAGCGGGGTTAGCGGGGGAGGAGAGACCCAGTACTTC
D: TRBD2; V: TRBV3-1/TRBV3-2; J: TRBJ2-5; size: -; CDR3: CASRQLAGGGETQYF; DNA: TGTGCCAGCAGACAACTAGCGGGGGGAGGGGAGACCCAGTACTTC
D: TRBD1; V: TRBV6-2/TRBV6-3; J: TRBJ1-6; size: -; CDR3: CASSQGANNSPLHF; DNA: TGTGCCAGCAGCCAGGGGGCGAATAATTCACCCCTCCACTTT
D: TRBD2; V: TRBV6-2/TRBV6-3; J: TRBJ2-5; size: -; CDR3: CASSRVSGGAWETQYF; DNA: TGTGCCAGCAGCCGGGTTAGCGGGGGGGCCTGGGAGACCCAGTACTTC
D: -; V: TRBV9; J: TRBJ1-1; size: -; CDR3: CASSPDPGRGNTEAFF; DNA: TGTGCCAGCAGCCCAGACCCCGGGAGGGGGAACACTGAAGCTTTCTTT
D: -; V: TRBV4-2; J: TRBJ2-7; size: -; CDR3: CASSQAPPGWAGEQYF; DNA: TGTGCCAGCAGCCAAGCTCCCCCCGGTTGGGCTGGGGAGCAGTACTTC
D: -; V: TRBV4-3; J: TRBJ1-3; size: once; CDR3: CASSQDWQVIGNTIYF; DNA: TGCGCCAGCAGCCAAGATTGGCAGGTTATCGGAAACACCATATATTTT
D: -; V: TRBV6-5; J: TRBJ1-1; size: once; CDR3: CASTPGQSNTEAFF; DNA: TGTGCCAGCACCCCAGGACAGTCGAACACTGAAGCTTTCTTT
D: TRBD1; V: TRBV24-1; J: TRBJ2-3; size: -; CDR3: CATSEPRKQGAQGTDTQYF; DNA: TGTGCCACCAGTGAGCCCCGAAAACAGGGGGCGCAGGGAACAGATACGCAGTATTTT
D: -; V: TRBV28; J: TRBJ2-7; size: -; CDR3: CASSNRDTSYEQYF; DNA: TGTGCCAGCTCAAACCGGGACACGTCCTACGAGCAGTACTTC
D: -; V: TRBV20-1; J: TRBJ1-1; size: few; CDR3: CSATEAGINTEAFF; DNA: TGCAGTGCTACTGAGGCGGGGATTAACACTGAAGCTTTCTTT
D: TRBD2; V: TRBV9; J: TRBJ2-2; size: -; CDR3: CASSVGLAGFDTGELFF; DNA: TGTGCCAGCAGCGTAGGACTAGCGGGGTTCGACACCGGGGAGCTGTTTTTT
D: -; V: TRBV21-1; J: TRBJ1-1; size: few; CDR3: CASHQGRREDTEAFF; DNA: TGTGCCAGCCATCAGGGGAGACGGGAGGACACTGAAGCTTTCTTT
D: -; V: TRBV6-6; J: TRBJ2-7; size: -; CDR3: CASSYPFTVNSYEQYF; DNA: TGTGCCAGCAGTTACCCGTTTACGGTTAACTCCTACGAGCAGTACTTC
D: -; V: TRBV27; J: TRBJ1-2; size: few; CDR3: CASSLSGTQNYGYTF; DNA: TGTGCCAGCAGTTTATCCGGGACACAAAACTATGGCTACACCTTC
D: -; V: TRBV30; J: TRBJ1-6; size: -; CDR3: CAWRLDSPLHF; DNA: TGTGCCTGGAGACTTGATTCACCCCTCCACTTT